Shown below are 5 T cell receptor beta chains from a single sample sequenced in a study of vaccination effects on CD4 cells after COVID-19. These receptors' targets are unknown. Antigen-specific CD4+ T cells were expanded with viral peptide pools in the ViraFEST assay before sequencing. Culturing for about 10 days preceded CD4+ T cell isolation. Recipients of the vaccine had no prior SARS-CoV-2 infection and negative nucleocapsid antibodies. Only in-frame clones appear in the TCRdb table, and some are missing; sequencing was by immunoSEQ multiplex PCR. The sample includes fewer than 85,000 clones, under 80% seen only once; the top ten take about 11%. Sample: CD4+ T cells from PBMCs cultured with SARS-CoV-2 spike peptides, taken before COVID-19 vaccination. These receptors came from a human donor who received a COVID-19 vaccine.

The J gene is TRBJ2-1, the V gene TRBV20-1; D gene uncertain. Trimming stripped 3 bases from V and 7 bases from J, with 7 bases between. The germline V gene encodes CDR1 DFQATT and CDR2 SNEGSKA (reference sequence). This CDR3 is built from 11 residues. The CDR3 is CSASLVNEQFF. CDR3 DNA sequence: TGCAGTGCTAGTCTCGTTAATGAGCAGTTCTTC.

The genes are TRBV5-3 and TRBJ2-7; TRBD2 matches at 11 bases. TRBV5-3 is marked as an open reading frame, function uncertain. V shed 5 bases and J 5 bases; nucleotides not matched to a gene: 6. This CDR3 is built from 14 residues. The CDR3 loop is CARSPASGGHEQYV. CDR3 nucleotides: TGTGCCAGAAGTCCAGCTAGCGGGGGGCACGAGCAGTACGTC.

This clone was counted a few times. V usage is TRBV27 and J usage is TRBJ2-5; D tentatively reads TRBD1 or TRBD2 (6 bases each). V was shortened by 5 bases and J by 2 bases, with 12 bases between the two germline ends. Germline V gene data show CDR1 as MNHEY and CDR2 as SMNVEV (reference sequence). CDR3 length: 14 amino acids. This CDR3 is CASSDRTIQETQYF. The CDR3 DNA reads TGTGCCAGCAGTGACAGGACTATTCAAGAGACCCAGTACTTC.

V and J are TRBV19 and TRBJ1-5; TRBD1 matches at 7 bases. CDR3 size: 13 residues. Germline-derived CDR1 and CDR2 are LNHDA and SQIVND (reference sequence). The V and J ends lost 5 bases and 6 bases, in that order; junction bases with no gene match: 4. The CDR3 DNA follows: TGTGCCAGTAGTGACAGGGACGGTCAGCCCCAGCATTTT. Translation: CASSDRDGQPQHF.

The chain is built from TRBV10-3 and TRBJ1-5; TRBD1 aligns across 7 bases. Germline CDR1 ENHRY, CDR2 SYGVKD. The CDR3 is made up of 16 amino acids. The J segment lost 6 bases and the V segment lost 3 bases, leaving 11 bases of the junction unmatched. Here the CDR3 reads CAISDTRTGEGQPQHF. CDR3 sequence (DNA): TGTGCCATCAGTGATACCCGAACAGGGGAGGGTCAGCCCCAGCATTTT.